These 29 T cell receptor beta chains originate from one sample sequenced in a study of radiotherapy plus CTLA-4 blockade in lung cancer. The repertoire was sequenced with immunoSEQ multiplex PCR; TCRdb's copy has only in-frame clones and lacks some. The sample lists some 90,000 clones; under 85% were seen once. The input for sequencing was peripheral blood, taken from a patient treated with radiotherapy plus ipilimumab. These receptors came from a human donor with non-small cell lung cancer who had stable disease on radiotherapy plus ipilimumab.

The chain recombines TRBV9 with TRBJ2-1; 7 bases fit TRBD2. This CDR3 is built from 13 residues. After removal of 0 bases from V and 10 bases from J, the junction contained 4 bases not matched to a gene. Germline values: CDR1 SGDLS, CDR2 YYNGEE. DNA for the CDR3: TGTGCCAGCAGCGTAGGGTGGGGAGGGGAGCAGTTCTTC. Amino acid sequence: CASSVGWGGEQFF.

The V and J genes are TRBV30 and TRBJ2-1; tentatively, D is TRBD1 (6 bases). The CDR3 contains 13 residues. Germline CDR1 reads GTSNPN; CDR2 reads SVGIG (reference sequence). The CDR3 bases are TGTGCAGCCCCGGGACACTCCTACAATGAGCAGTTCTTC. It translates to CAAPGHSYNEQFF. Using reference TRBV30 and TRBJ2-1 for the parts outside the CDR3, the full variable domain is SQTIHQWPATLVQPVGSPLSLECTVEGTSNPNLYWYRQAAGRGLQLLFYSVGIGQISSEVPQNLSASRPQDRQFILSSKKLLLSDSGFYLCAAPGHSYNEQFFGPGTRLTVL.

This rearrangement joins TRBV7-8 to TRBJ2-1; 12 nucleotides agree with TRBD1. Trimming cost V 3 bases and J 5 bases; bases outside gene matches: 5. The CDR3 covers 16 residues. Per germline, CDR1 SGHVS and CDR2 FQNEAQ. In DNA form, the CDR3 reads TGTGCCAGCAGCTTCCCGGGACAGGGGGCGGACAATGAGCAGTTCTTC. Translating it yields CASSFPGQGADNEQFF.

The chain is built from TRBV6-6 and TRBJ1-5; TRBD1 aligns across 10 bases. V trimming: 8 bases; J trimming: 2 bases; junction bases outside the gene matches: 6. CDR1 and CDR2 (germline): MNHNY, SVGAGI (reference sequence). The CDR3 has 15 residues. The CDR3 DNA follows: TGTGCCAGCGACTCCGGGACAGGGGGCAATCAGCCCCAGCATTTT. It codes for CASDSGTGGNQPQHF.

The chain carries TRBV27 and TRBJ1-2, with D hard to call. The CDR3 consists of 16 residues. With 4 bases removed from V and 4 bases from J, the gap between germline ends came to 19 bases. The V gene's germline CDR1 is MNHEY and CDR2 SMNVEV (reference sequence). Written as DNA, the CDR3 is TGTGCCAGCAGTTCATGGACCCAAATGAGTATCTATGGCTACACCTTC. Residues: CASSSWTQMSIYGYTF.

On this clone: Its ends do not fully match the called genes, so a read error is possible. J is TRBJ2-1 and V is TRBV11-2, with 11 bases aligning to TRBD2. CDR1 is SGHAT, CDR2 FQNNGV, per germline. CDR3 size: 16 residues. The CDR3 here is CASTLLSGGAYNEQFF. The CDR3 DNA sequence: TGTGCCAGCACCTTACTTAGCGGGGGGGCCTACAATGAGCAGTTCTTC.

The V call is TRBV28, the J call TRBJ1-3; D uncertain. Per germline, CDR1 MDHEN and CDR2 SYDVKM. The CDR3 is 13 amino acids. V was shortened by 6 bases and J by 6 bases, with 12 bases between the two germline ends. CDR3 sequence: CASRPPLLNTIYF. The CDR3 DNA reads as TGTGCCAGCAGACCGCCTCTCCTAAACACCATATATTTT.

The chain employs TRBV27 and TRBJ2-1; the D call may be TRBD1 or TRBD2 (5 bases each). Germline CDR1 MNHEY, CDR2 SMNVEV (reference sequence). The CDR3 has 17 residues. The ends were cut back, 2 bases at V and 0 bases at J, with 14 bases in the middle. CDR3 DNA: TGTGCCAGCAGTTTAACCCCATGGGGGAGCTCCTACAATGAGCAGTTCTTC. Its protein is CASSLTPWGSSYNEQFF.

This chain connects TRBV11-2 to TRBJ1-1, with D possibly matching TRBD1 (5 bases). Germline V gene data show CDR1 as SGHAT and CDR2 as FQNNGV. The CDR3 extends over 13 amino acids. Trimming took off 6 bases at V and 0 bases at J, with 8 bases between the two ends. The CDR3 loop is CASRTGLNTEAFF. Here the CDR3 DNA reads TGTGCCAGCAGGACGGGACTGAACACTGAAGCTTTCTTT.

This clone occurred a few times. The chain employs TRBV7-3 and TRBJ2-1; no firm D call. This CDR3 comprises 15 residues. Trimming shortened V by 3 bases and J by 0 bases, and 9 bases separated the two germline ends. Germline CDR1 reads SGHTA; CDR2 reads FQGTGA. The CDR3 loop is CASSLGFVSYNEQFF. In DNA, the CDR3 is TGTGCCAGCAGCTTGGGGTTCGTCTCCTACAATGAGCAGTTCTTC.

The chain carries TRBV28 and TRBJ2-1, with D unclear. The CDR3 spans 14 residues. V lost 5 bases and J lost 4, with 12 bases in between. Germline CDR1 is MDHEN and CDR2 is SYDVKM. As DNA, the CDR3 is TGTGCCAGCAGTGGTATCGGAGATTACAATGAGCAGTTCTTC. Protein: CASSGIGDYNEQFF.

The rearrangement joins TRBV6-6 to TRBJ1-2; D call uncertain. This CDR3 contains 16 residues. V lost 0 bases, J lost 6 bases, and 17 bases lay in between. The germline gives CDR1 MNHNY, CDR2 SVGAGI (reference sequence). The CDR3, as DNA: TGTGCCAGCAGTTACTCTCCCCGGGGAGAGGGAAATGGCTACACCTTC. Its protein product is CASSYSPRGEGNGYTF.

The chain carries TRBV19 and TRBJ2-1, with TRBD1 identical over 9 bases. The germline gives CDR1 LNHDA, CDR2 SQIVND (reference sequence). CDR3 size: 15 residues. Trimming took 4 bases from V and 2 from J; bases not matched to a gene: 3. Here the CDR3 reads CASSRTGAAYNEQFF. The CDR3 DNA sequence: TGTGCCAGTAGTAGGACAGGGGCAGCCTACAATGAGCAGTTCTTC.

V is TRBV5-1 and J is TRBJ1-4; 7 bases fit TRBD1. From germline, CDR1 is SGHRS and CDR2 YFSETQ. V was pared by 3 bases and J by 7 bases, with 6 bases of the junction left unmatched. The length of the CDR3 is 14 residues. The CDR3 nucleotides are TGCGCCAGCAGCTCCGGGACAGTAGGTGAAAAACTGTTTTTT. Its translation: CASSSGTVGEKLFF.

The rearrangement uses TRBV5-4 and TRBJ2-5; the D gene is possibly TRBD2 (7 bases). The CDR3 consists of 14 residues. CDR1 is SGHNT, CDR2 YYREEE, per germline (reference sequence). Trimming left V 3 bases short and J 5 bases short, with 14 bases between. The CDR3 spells CASSSRGGGETQYF. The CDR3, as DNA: TGTGCCAGCAGCTCCCGGGGAGGGGGGGAGACCCAGTACTTC.

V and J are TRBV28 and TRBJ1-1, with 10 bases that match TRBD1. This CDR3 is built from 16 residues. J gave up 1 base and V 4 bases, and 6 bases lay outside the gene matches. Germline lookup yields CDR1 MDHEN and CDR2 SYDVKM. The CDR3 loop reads CASSSTRQGANTEAFF. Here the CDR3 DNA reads TGTGCCAGCAGTTCTACCCGACAGGGGGCGAACACTGAAGCTTTCTTT. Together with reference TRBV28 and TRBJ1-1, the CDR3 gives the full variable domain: DVKVTQSSRYLVKRTGEKVFLECVQDMDHENMFWYRQDPGLGLRLIYFSYDVKMKEKGDIPEGYSVSREKKERFSLILESASTNQTSMYLCASSSTRQGANTEAFFGQGTRLTVV.

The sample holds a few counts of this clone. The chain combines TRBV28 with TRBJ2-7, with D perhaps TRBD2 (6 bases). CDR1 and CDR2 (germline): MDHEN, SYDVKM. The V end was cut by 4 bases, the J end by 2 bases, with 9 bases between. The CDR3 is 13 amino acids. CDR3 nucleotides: TGTGCCAGCAGTTCGGGGGTCACCTACGAGCAGTACTTC. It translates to CASSSGVTYEQYF.

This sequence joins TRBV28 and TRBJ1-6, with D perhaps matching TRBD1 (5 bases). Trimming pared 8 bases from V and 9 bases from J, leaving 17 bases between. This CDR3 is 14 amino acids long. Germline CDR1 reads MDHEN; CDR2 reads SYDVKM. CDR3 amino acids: CASQRDPGRSPLHF. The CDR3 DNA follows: TGTGCCAGCCAACGGGACCCAGGACGTTCACCCCTCCACTTT.

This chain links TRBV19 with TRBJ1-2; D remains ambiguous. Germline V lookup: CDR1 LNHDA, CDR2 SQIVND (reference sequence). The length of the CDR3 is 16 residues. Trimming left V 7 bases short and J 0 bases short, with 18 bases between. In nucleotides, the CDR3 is TGTGCCAGTACCCCGGACGGCCTACGAGCTAACTATGGCTACACCTTC. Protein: CASTPDGLRANYGYTF.

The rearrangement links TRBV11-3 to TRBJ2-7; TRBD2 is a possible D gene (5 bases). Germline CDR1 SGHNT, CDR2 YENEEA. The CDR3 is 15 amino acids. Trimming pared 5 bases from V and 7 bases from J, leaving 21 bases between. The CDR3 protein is CASSPGQGGTSEQYF. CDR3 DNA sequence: TGTGCCAGCAGCCCCGGGCAAGGAGGTACTTCTGAGCAGTACTTC.

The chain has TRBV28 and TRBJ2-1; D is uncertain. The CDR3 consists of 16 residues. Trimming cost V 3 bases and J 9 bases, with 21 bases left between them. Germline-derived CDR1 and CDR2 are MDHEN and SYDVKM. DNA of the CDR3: TGTGCCAGCAGTTTGGGGTGGGAAGTTTTAATAGGTGAGCAGTTCTTC. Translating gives CASSLGWEVLIGEQFF.

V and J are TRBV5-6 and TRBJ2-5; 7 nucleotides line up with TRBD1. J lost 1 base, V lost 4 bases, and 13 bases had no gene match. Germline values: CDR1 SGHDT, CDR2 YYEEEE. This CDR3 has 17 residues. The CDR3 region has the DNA TGTGCCAGCAGCGTAGGATTCACAGGGGTCCTCCAAGAGACCCAGTACTTC. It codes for CASSVGFTGVLQETQYF.

CDR3 in DNA: TGTGCCAGCAGCTTAGACAGGGCAGAGACCCAGTACTTC. It specifies CASSLDRAETQYF. The chain joins TRBV7-9 to TRBJ2-5; D perhaps matches TRBD1 (6 bases). V was clipped by 1 base and J by 4 bases, with 7 bases between them. The length of the CDR3 is 13 residues. Germline V CDR1 and CDR2: SEHNR, FQNEAQ (reference sequence).

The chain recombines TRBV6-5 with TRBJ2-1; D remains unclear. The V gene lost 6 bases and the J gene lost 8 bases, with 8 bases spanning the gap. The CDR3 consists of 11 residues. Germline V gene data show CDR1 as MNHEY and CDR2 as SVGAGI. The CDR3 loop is CASRQLHEQFF. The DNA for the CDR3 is TGTGCCAGCAGACAACTGCATGAGCAGTTCTTC.

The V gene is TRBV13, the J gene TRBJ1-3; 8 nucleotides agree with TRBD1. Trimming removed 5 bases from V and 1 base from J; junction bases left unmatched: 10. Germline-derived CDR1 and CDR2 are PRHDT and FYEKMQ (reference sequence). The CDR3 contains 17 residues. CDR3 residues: CASSLLPGQDSGNTIYF. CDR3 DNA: TGTGCCAGCAGCCTCCTTCCGGGACAGGATTCTGGAAACACCATATATTTT.

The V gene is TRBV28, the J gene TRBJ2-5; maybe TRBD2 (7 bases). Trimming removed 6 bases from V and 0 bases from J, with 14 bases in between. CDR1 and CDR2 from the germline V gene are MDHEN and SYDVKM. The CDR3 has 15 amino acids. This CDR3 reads CASRGLRGDQETQYF. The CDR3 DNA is TGTGCCAGCAGGGGACTAAGGGGGGACCAAGAGACCCAGTACTTC.

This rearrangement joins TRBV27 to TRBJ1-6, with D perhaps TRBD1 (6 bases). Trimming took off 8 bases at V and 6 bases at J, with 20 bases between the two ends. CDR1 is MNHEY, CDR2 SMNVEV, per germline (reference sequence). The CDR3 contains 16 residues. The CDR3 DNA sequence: TGTGCCAGCCCGCCTATTTGGGGGGCGTGTAATTCACCCCTCCACTTT. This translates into CASPPIWGACNSPLHF.

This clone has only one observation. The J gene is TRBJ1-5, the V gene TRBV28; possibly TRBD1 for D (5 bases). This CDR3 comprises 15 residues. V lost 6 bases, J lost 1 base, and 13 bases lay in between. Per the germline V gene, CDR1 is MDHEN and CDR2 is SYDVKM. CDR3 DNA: TGTGCCAGCAGAATGCGGGGGGACAGCAATCAGCCCCAGCATTTT. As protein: CASRMRGDSNQPQHF.

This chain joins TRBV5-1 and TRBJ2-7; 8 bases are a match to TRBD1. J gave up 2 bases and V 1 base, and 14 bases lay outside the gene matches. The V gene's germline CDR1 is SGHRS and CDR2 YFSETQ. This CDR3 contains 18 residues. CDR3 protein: CASSLWAAGTGFTYEQYF. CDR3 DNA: TGCGCCAGCAGCTTGTGGGCCGCCGGGACAGGATTCACCTACGAGCAGTACTTC.